This T cell receptor (beta chain) is drawn from a study of blood T cell repertoires in COVID-19. This CDR3 comprises 16 residues. Losses at the gene ends were 3 bases for V and 5 bases for J; bases not matched to a gene: 9. Germline V gene sequence: CDR1 SGHNT, CDR2 YENEEA. Method: immunoSEQ multiplex PCR; TCRdb's copy keeps in-frame clones and lacks some. The data hold 45,000 to 55,000 clones, with roughly 89% observed a single time. The sample was peripheral blood. The chain is built from TRBV11-3 and TRBJ2-1, with 8 bases that match TRBD2. The receptor was isolated from a woman older than 75 with acute or convalescent COVID-19. CDR3 protein: CASSFGGGGTHNEQFF. The DNA of the CDR3 is TGTGCCAGCAGCTTCGGTGGCGGGGGGACCCACAATGAGCAGTTCTTC.